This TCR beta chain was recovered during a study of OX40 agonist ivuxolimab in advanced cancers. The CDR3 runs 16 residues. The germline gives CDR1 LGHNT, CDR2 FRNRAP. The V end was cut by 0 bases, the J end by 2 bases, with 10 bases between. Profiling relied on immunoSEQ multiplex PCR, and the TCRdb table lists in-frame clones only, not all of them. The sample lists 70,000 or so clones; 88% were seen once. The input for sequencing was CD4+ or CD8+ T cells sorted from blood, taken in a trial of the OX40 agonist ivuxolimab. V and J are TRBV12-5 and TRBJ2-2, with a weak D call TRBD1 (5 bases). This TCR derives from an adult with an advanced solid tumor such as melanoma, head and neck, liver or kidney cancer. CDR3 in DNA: TGTGCTAGTGGTTTGGTACAGACAGCTAACACCGGGGAGCTGTTTTTT. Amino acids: CASGLVQTANTGELFF.